This T cell receptor beta chain was observed in a study of T-cell reconstitution after alpha-beta-depleted transplantation in children. This clonotype was seen at least ten times. The germline V gene has CDR1 KGHSH and CDR2 LQKENI. The CDR3 runs 15 residues. After removal of 3 bases from V and 3 bases from J, the junction contained 6 bases not matched to a gene. The TCRbeta library incorporated unique molecular identifiers. TCRdb redid the calling of the PCR reads with MiXCR, one entry per CDR3 protein. The sample consists of about 300,000 distinct CDR3 sequences, 10% of them appearing once. The clonotype originates from a boy in the first two years of life with acute myeloid leukemia, due to receive a stem cell transplant. V gene TRBV18 combines with J gene TRBJ1-1; 8 nucleotides line up with TRBD1. Sequences were derived from PBMCs, sampled before TCRalphabeta/CD19-depleted stem cell transplant. CDR3 residues: CASSPRGPRDTEAFF. The DNA of the CDR3 is TGTGCCAGCTCACCCAGGGGGCCGAGGGACACTGAAGCTTTCTTT.